The present entry profiles one TCR beta chain with its context. With 2 bases clipped from V and 2 bases from J, the junction kept 6 bases outside the gene matches. This CDR3 comprises 15 residues. Germline V lookup: CDR1 SGHRS, CDR2 YFSETQ. The data were obtained in a study of siplizumab effects on memory and regulatory T cells. Here immunoSEQ multiplex PCR was the method, and the copy in TCRdb shows in-frame clones only, minus some. The sample gives approximately 100,000 clones, about 90% of which show up once; approximately 0.66% is in the top ten. The sequence came from a human donor in good health. Sequencing was performed on Tregs sorted from blood. The V gene is TRBV5-1, the J gene TRBJ2-5, with 7 bases fitting TRBD2. The CDR3: CASSLLASRQETQYF. In nucleotides, the CDR3 is TGCGCCAGCAGCTTACTAGCGAGTCGGCAAGAGACCCAGTACTTC.